The rows below give T cell receptor beta chains drawn from one sample of a study of a mutant IDH1 vaccine in newly diagnosed glioma. Clones were sequenced by immunoSEQ multiplex PCR, and TCRdb holds only the in-frame ones, with some missing. Of some 11,000 clones listed, approximately 88% were seen once; the top ten hold about 5.2%. For these receptors, no antigen is known. The material sequenced was PBMCs, taken from a glioma patient whose treatment included an IDH1 peptide vaccine. These receptors came from a woman in her forties with glioma. Some clones in this sample may be carry-over from other donors' samples. The CDR3 runs from the conserved cysteine through the conserved F or W. Each record gives: D gene, clone size, V gene, J gene, CDR3 DNA, CDR3 protein. D genes are given only for firm matches. For some rows the clone size is stated as once, few or many, or as a class when expanded; others skip it.

TRBD2	.	TRBV2	TRBJ2-1	TGTGCCAGCAGGGGACTAGCGGGAGCCTACAATGAGCAGTTCTTC	CASRGLAGAYNEQFF
.	.	TRBV2	TRBJ2-2	TGTGCCAGCAGTGAAGTATGGCCGACGGACACCGGGGAGCTGTTTTTT	CASSEVWPTDTGELFF
TRBD1	.	TRBV6-6	TRBJ1-5	TGTGCCAGCAGGCGACAGGGAAATCAGCCCCAGCATTTT	CASRRQGNQPQHF
.	.	TRBV7-9	TRBJ2-1	TGTGCCAGCAGTCCAAGGGGGGCGATCGACAATGAGCAGTTCTTC	CASSPRGAIDNEQFF
.	.	TRBV18	TRBJ1-2	TGTGCCAGCTCACCACTCGAGACGGATAACTATGGCTACACCTTC	CASSPLETDNYGYTF
.	.	TRBV21-1	TRBJ1-3	TGTGCCAGCAGCAATGGCAGGGCTGGAAACACCATATATTTT	CASSNGRAGNTIYF
TRBD1	.	TRBV6-6	TRBJ1-4	TGTGCCAGCACCCTGGACAGGGGGCGGGAGAAACTGTTTTTT	CASTLDRGREKLFF
.	.	TRBV5-1	TRBJ2-7	TGCGCCAGCAGTATTGGAGCCACCTCCTACGAGCAGTACTTC	CASSIGATSYEQYF
.	.	TRBV28	TRBJ1-2	TGTGCCAGCAGTTGGCAGGGGAACTATGGCTACACCTTC	CASSWQGNYGYTF
.	.	TRBV7-8	TRBJ2-5	TGTGCCAGCAGCTTATCTGCGGGGGCAGGGGAAGAGACCCAGTACTTC	CASSLSAGAGEETQYF
.	.	TRBV19	TRBJ2-7	TGTGCCAGTAGTATCAACAGGGAATACGAGCAGTACTTC	CASSINREYEQYF
TRBD2	once	TRBV7-8	TRBJ2-5	TGTGCCAGCAGCTTATCTCTAGCGGGAGGAGAGACCCAGTACTTC	CASSLSLAGGETQYF
TRBD1	.	TRBV7-2	TRBJ1-2	TGTGCCAGCAGGGAGGGACAGGGATACGGCTACACCTTC	CASREGQGYGYTF
.	.	TRBV11-2	TRBJ2-7	TGTGCCAGCACTTACTCGACAGGTGGCTCCTACGAGCAGTACTTC	CASTYSTGGSYEQYF
TRBD2	.	TRBV6-4	TRBJ2-1	TGTGCCAGCAGTTATTTAGCGGGAGGGCCTGGGAATGAGCAGTTCTTC	CASSYLAGGPGNEQFF
.	.	TRBV4-1	TRBJ2-3	TGCGCCAGCAGCCCCCCCGACCGGGGCCGCGCAGATACGCAGTATTTT	CASSPPDRGRADTQYF
.	.	TRBV7-2	TRBJ1-1	TGTGCCAGCAGCTTAACCCCCCACGGACGGGATCTGACTGGAGCTTTCTTT	CASSLTPHGRDLTGAFF
TRBD1	.	TRBV4-1	TRBJ2-7	TGCGCCAGCAGCCAATGGGGACAGGGGGCTTACGAGCAGTACTTC	CASSQWGQGAYEQYF
TRBD1	.	TRBV6-1	TRBJ1-4	TGTGCCAGCACCCAGACAGGGTTAGGCGAAAAACTGTTTTTT	CASTQTGLGEKLFF
TRBD2	.	TRBV4-2	TRBJ2-1	TGTGCCAGCAGCCAGGGACTAGCGGGGCTTCTCTACAATGAGCAGTTCTTC	CASSQGLAGLLYNEQFF
.	once	TRBV30	TRBJ1-2	TGTGCCTGGAGTGGTGGTGGGGCAGGTGGCTACACCTTC	CAWSGGGAGGYTF
.	.	TRBV14	TRBJ2-7	TGTGCCAGCAGCCCCGGACCCGGGACCAAGAGGCTCTACGAGCAGTACTTC	CASSPGPGTKRLYEQYF
.	.	TRBV9	TRBJ2-4	TGTGCCAGCAGCGTCGGGACCGGGACTGAAAACATTCAGTACTTC	CASSVGTGTENIQYF
TRBD1	.	TRBV27	TRBJ2-2	TGTGCCAGCAGTCTCCCCCGGGGACAGGGGGCCGGGGAGCTGTTTTTT	CASSLPRGQGAGELFF
.	.	TRBV30	TRBJ2-5	TGTGCCTGGAGTCTGCGAGCAGGCCGTGAGACCCAGTACTTC	CAWSLRAGRETQYF
TRBD1	.	TRBV10-2	TRBJ1-2	TGCGCCAGCAGTCCGGGACAGGGAGTAGCTGGCTACACCTTC	CASSPGQGVAGYTF
TRBD1	.	TRBV2	TRBJ1-2	TGTGCCAGCAGGGAGACAGGGGGAACCTATGGCTACACCTTC	CASRETGGTYGYTF
TRBD1	.	TRBV25-1	TRBJ2-7	TGTGCCGTGGGGACAGGGGATCCCTACGAGCAGTACTTC	CAVGTGDPYEQYF
.	.	TRBV13	TRBJ1-1	TGTGCCAGCAGCTTAGGGAACACTGAAGCTTTCTTT	CASSLGNTEAFF
.	.	TRBV19	TRBJ1-2	TGTGCCAGTAGCCTTGCCGGAGTAAGCCCCAACTATGGCTACACCTTC	CASSLAGVSPNYGYTF
TRBD1	.	TRBV5-4	TRBJ1-6	TGTGCCAGCAGCTTAGACAGGGTGGGGAATTCACCCCTCCACTTT	CASSLDRVGNSPLHF
.	few	TRBV7-9	TRBJ1-1	TGTGCCAGCAGCTTATGGAGGGACACTGAAGCTTTCTTT	CASSLWRDTEAFF
TRBD2	.	TRBV6-5	TRBJ2-3	TGTGCCAGCAGTTACGAGCGGGGACCCACAGATACGCAGTATTTT	CASSYERGPTDTQYF
.	few	TRBV5-4	TRBJ1-1	TGTGCCAGCAGCTTGGAGGGGCAGGGGAGAGCTTTCTTT	CASSLEGQGRAFF
.	once	TRBV28	TRBJ1-4	TGTGCCAGCAGTCCCCCCGGGAAAGCAAAACTGTTTTTT	CASSPPGKAKLFF
.	.	TRBV27	TRBJ1-5	TGTGCCAGCAGTCCCCAGGGTATCAATCAGCCCCAGCATTTT	CASSPQGINQPQHF
.	.	TRBV7-9	TRBJ2-6	TGTGCCAGCAGCTTAGAAATTGGGGCCAACGTCCTGACTTTC	CASSLEIGANVLTF
TRBD2	.	TRBV5-1	TRBJ2-6	TGCGCCAGCAGCTCGGGGGGTGGGGCCAACGTCCTGACTTTC	CASSSGGGANVLTF
.	.	TRBV11-2	TRBJ2-7	TGTGCCAGCAGCTTAGGGGGCAAGTACAACGAGCAGTACTTC	CASSLGGKYNEQYF
.	.	TRBV7-8	TRBJ1-2	TGTGCCAGCAGCTTAGTGTATCGGCCAACCTCTAACTATGGCTACACCTTC	CASSLVYRPTSNYGYTF
.	.	TRBV5-6	TRBJ2-1	TGTGCCAGCAGCTTGGTAGATCTCGAGCAGTTCTTC	CASSLVDLEQFF
.	.	TRBV2	TRBJ1-2	TGTGCCAGCACAAAAGGGGACACCGCCTATGGCTACACCTTC	CASTKGDTAYGYTF
.	.	TRBV21-1	TRBJ1-1	TGTGCCAGCAGCAAAGGGGACCCCGGGTGTGTGCACATGAACACTGAAGCTTTCTTT	CASSKGDPGCVHMNTEAFF
.	.	TRBV29-1	TRBJ1-1	TGCAGCGTTCAGGAGAACACTGAAGCTTTCTTT	CSVQENTEAFF
.	few	TRBV30	TRBJ1-2	TGTGCCTGGAGTTACGGGGGGCAGGGCTATGGCTACACCTTC	CAWSYGGQGYGYTF
.	.	TRBV2	TRBJ2-3	TGTGCCAGCAGGCCCCTCGGGACCCTCGGCCTCGATACGCAGTATTTT	CASRPLGTLGLDTQYF
.	.	TRBV30	TRBJ1-2	TGTGCCTGGACTGGGACGCCAGGCTCATACTATGGCTGCACCTTC	CAWTGTPGSYYGCTF
.	.	TRBV7-2	TRBJ1-1	TGTGCCAGCAGGCTCCGTCAGGGAATGGTCACTGAAGCTTTCTTT	CASRLRQGMVTEAFF
TRBD1	.	TRBV7-2	TRBJ1-1	TGTGCCAGCAGTCCGCCGACAGGGAAGAACACTGAAGCTTTCTTT	CASSPPTGKNTEAFF
.	.	TRBV5-1	TRBJ1-4	TGCGCCAGCAGCTTGGCCGCGAGACAGTCTCTTTTGGGGGAAAAACTGTTTTTT	CASSLAARQSLLGEKLFF
.	.	TRBV30	TRBJ2-3	TGTGCCTGGAGTGGGGTGGGAGATACGCAGTATTTT	CAWSGVGDTQYF
.	.	TRBV27	TRBJ2-3	TGTGCCAGCAGTTCCTTCAACACAGATACGCAGTATTTT	CASSSFNTDTQYF
.	.	TRBV7-2	TRBJ2-3	TGTGCCAGCAGCTTAGCGTATTTAGGTTCTACGCAGTATTTT	CASSLAYLGSTQYF
.	.	TRBV30	TRBJ2-2	TGTGCCTGGAGCGTATCAGGGTCCGGGGAGCTGTTTTTT	CAWSVSGSGELFF
TRBD1	.	TRBV4-1	TRBJ1-1	TGCGCCAGCAGCCAAGCTACAGGGGGGACGAACACTGAAGCTTTCTTT	CASSQATGGTNTEAFF
TRBD1	.	TRBV7-3	TRBJ2-5	TGTGCCAGCAGCTTAGGGACAGGGGGCTCCCAAGAGACCCAGTACTTC	CASSLGTGGSQETQYF